Presented here are 17 T cell receptor beta chains from one specimen sequenced in a study of CD8 T cells in ankylosing spondylitis (dated by TCRdb to 2015 to 2018). Study-wide conclusions, independent of this receptor: A TCR beta motif made up of 7 to 9 highly homologous amino acid variants appeared to be characteristic of blood from ankylosing spondylitis patients.

Preparation of the library involved 5' RACE. Sequencing instrument: Illumina HiSeq 2500. TCRdb's own reprocessing of the public reads used fastp at Q25 and MiXCR and kept productive beta chains. Rows are combined by CDR3 protein, so each entry shows the most common genes and DNA. This sample has fewer than 750,000 distinct CDR3 sequences in its table, and around 19% of those were observed once. The ten largest clones take up under 20% of the sample. Their recognized antigens are unknown. The sequenced sample consisted of blood, either unsorted or a sorted T cell fraction (not recorded which). Receptor source: a male donor with ankylosing spondylitis.

DNA for the CDR3: TGTGCCAGCAGCCGGATCGGGAACACTGAAGCTTTCTTT. As protein: CASSRIGNTEAFF. This sequence joins TRBV5-4 and TRBJ1-1; D not certain. Per the germline V gene, CDR1 is SGHNT and CDR2 is YYREEE (reference sequence). V lost 4 bases to trimming and J lost 1 base, with 8 bases between them. The CDR3 is 13 residues long.

This clonotype was counted between two and nine times. The rearrangement joins TRBV25-1 to TRBJ1-5; weak D call: TRBD1 (5 bases). The CDR3 runs 14 residues. Trimming cost V 1 base and J 9 bases, with 13 bases left between them. Germline V gives CDR1 MGHDK, CDR2 SYGVNS. CDR3 nucleotides: TGTGCCAGCAGTGAATTCAGGGTCCGGGGGCCCCAGCATTTT. Protein sequence: CASSEFRVRGPQHF.

This clonotype was recorded at least ten times. The chain is built from TRBV29-1 and TRBJ1-1, with a possible D match to TRBD1 (5 bases). The germline V gene encodes CDR1 SQVTM and CDR2 ANQGSEA. This CDR3 has 12 residues. Trimming removed 7 bases from V and 5 bases from J, with 14 bases in between. The CDR3 region is CSGGGVETEAFF. The CDR3 coding sequence is TGCAGCGGGGGGGGAGTCGAAACTGAAGCTTTCTTT.

This chain links TRBV20-1 with TRBJ2-2; D is unclear. CDR3 length: 14 amino acids. Trimming pared 4 bases from V and 1 base from J, leaving 10 bases between. Germline V lookup: CDR1 DFQATT, CDR2 SNEGSKA (reference sequence). Here the CDR3 DNA reads TGCAGTGCTATACAAAACAGGAACACCGGGGAGCTGTTTTTT. The encoded protein is CSAIQNRNTGELFF.

CDR3 coding DNA: TGCGCCAGCATGGACAGGGGGGTGGGCTACCAAGAGACCCAGTACTTC. It translates to CASMDRGVGYQETQYF. The chain recombines TRBV10-2 with TRBJ2-5; 10 positions agree with TRBD1. The CDR3 length is 16 residues. V lost 7 bases and J lost 0; bases outside the gene matches: 8. The germline V gene encodes CDR1 WSHSY and CDR2 SAAADI.

This clonotype showed up just a few times. The gene calls are TRBV27 and TRBJ2-1; no definite D call. This CDR3 is 16 amino acids long. V lost 6 bases to trimming and J lost 3 bases, with 18 bases between them. Germline CDR1 reads MNHEY; CDR2 reads SMNVEV (reference sequence). CDR3 sequence reads: CASSAPPGPNYNEQFF. CDR3 in DNA: TGTGCCAGCAGCGCCCCTCCCGGGCCCAACTACAATGAGCAGTTCTTC.

This clonotype was recorded only once. The chain combines TRBV27 with TRBJ2-6; 7 nucleotides align to TRBD2. Trimming cost V 5 bases and J 2 bases; bases outside gene matches: 0. The CDR3 extends over 14 amino acids. Germline-derived CDR1 and CDR2 are MNHEY and SMNVEV (reference sequence). The CDR3 spells CASSREAGANVLTF. CDR3 bases: TGTGCCAGCAGTCGGGAGGCTGGGGCCAACGTCCTGACTTTC.

This clonotype was observed a few times. The V call is TRBV9, the J call TRBJ1-2; the match to TRBD1 covers 9 bases. This CDR3 has 14 amino acids. Germline CDR1 reads SGDLS; CDR2 reads YYNGEE. V was pared by 3 bases and J by 6 bases, with 6 bases of the junction left unmatched. CDR3 nucleotide sequence: TGTGCCAGCAGCGGCCTGACAGGGGGAGATGGCTACACCTTC. Protein: CASSGLTGGDGYTF.

The table lists this clonotype with a few counts. The chain employs TRBV4-3 and TRBJ1-3, with D unresolved. V was cut by 6 bases and J by 2 bases, with 14 bases left in between. This CDR3 comprises 15 residues. The germline V gene encodes CDR1 LGHNA and CDR2 YSLEER. For the CDR3, the DNA is TGCGCCAGCAGTCCTGAGAAGCAAGCTGGAAACACCATATATTTT. Translating gives CASSPEKQAGNTIYF.

This clonotype was picked up a small number of times. This chain connects TRBV29-1 to TRBJ2-1, with D possibly matching TRBD2 (7 bases). Trimming pared 3 bases from V and 1 base from J, leaving 10 bases between. The CDR3 spans 14 residues. Germline assignment: CDR1 SQVTM and CDR2 ANQGSEA. This CDR3 reads CSVDEGGSYNEQFF. Written as DNA, the CDR3 is TGCAGCGTTGACGAGGGGGGGTCCTACAATGAGCAGTTCTTC.

This clonotype was detected ten times or more. This chain uses TRBV5-5 with TRBJ1-1, with D perhaps matching TRBD1 (5 bases). The ends were cut back, 0 bases at V and 6 bases at J, with 15 bases in the middle. CDR3 length: 15 amino acids. Germline V gives CDR1 SGHKS, CDR2 YYEKEE (reference sequence). In nucleotides, the CDR3 is TGTGCCAGCAGCTTGGGATGGGAGGGGTTCGCTGAAGCTTTCTTT. It translates to CASSLGWEGFAEAFF.

The sample holds a few counts of this clonotype. This rearrangement joins TRBV4-1 to TRBJ2-2; D might be TRBD1 or TRBD2, each matching 5 bases. Germline V CDR1 and CDR2: MGHRA, YSYEKL. This CDR3 contains 17 residues. Trimming shortened V by 2 bases and J by 0 bases, and 13 bases separated the two germline ends. CDR3 in amino acids: CASSQTGTATNTGELFF. CDR3 nucleotide sequence: TGCGCCAGCAGCCAAACCGGGACCGCTACGAACACCGGGGAGCTGTTTTTT.

The J gene is TRBJ1-5, the V gene TRBV10-3; possible D gene TRBD1, 6 bases. Germline CDR1 and CDR2: ENHRY and SYGVKD. The CDR3 is 12 residues long. Trimming removed 6 bases from V and 7 bases from J, with 10 bases in between. CDR3 coding DNA: TGTGCCATCAGCCGGGACACACAGCCCCAGCATTTT. This encodes CAISRDTQPQHF.

In its sample, this clonotype was seen many times. V usage is TRBV6-5 and J usage is TRBJ1-5; the D is unclear. V lost 0 bases and J 6 bases, leaving 6 bases between the germline ends. Germline loops: CDR1 MNHEY, CDR2 SVGAGI. The CDR3 extends over 13 amino acids. The CDR3 DNA is TGTGCCAGCAGTTACTCGACGGGTCAGCCCCAGCATTTT. As protein: CASSYSTGQPQHF.

This clonotype was seen only a few times. The chain uses TRBV12-3 or TRBV12-4 and TRBJ1-5; D not certain. The CDR3 contains 13 residues. Trimming stripped 5 bases from V and 4 bases from J, with 9 bases between. The CDR3 here is CASSAQRNQPQHF. CDR3 bases: TGTGCCAGCAGTGCCCAGAGAAATCAGCCCCAGCATTTT.

The rearrangement links TRBV11-2 to TRBJ1-1; TRBD1 is a possible D gene (5 bases). With 3 bases removed from V and 3 bases from J, the gap between germline ends came to 11 bases. There are 14 residues in the CDR3. CDR1 is SGHAT and CDR2 is FQNNGV in the germline V gene. The chain's CDR3 is CASSFGGSDTEAFF. CDR3 bases: TGTGCCAGCAGCTTTGGGGGAAGTGACACTGAAGCTTTCTTT.

The chain recombines TRBV5-1 with TRBJ2-7, with D unclear. V was trimmed by 0 bases and J by 0 bases, leaving 7 bases between them. The germline V gene has CDR1 SGHRS and CDR2 YFSETQ. The CDR3 totals 14 residues. The CDR3 sequence: CASSLAEISYEQYF. Here the CDR3 DNA reads TGCGCCAGCAGCTTGGCCGAGATCTCCTACGAGCAGTACTTC.